These 27 T cell receptor beta chains share one sample of origin, sequenced in a study of T cells after yellow fever vaccination. Using its own MiXCR run on the 5' RACE reads, TCRdb lists one record per CDR3 protein. The sample contains around 530,000 distinct CDR3 sequences, 17% of which appear only once. The material sequenced was PBMCs, taken 4 to 6 days after the first yellow fever vaccination. These receptors originate from a man between 18 and 35 years old who received the YFV17D yellow fever vaccine.

This clonotype was counted a few times. The gene calls are TRBV5-1 and TRBJ2-5, with D possibly TRBD1 on 6 matching bases. V dropped 4 bases and J dropped 9 bases, with 19 bases sitting between them. This CDR3 spans 14 amino acids. CDR1 and CDR2 from the germline V gene are SGHRS and YFSETQ. The CDR3 reads CASSISDRSEAQYF. The CDR3 DNA sequence: TGCGCCAGCAGCATAAGCGACAGGAGTGAGGCCCAGTACTTC.

The genes are TRBV18 and TRBJ1-2, with 7 nucleotides matching TRBD1. The CDR3 has 15 amino acids. Germline V gives CDR1 KGHSH, CDR2 LQKENI. With V trimmed by 0 bases and J by 8 bases, 9 bases remained unmatched. The CDR3 protein is CASSPPGQSRDGYTF. Written as DNA, the CDR3 is TGTGCCAGCTCACCACCGGGACAGTCCCGGGACGGCTACACCTTC. Drawing the rest from reference TRBV18 and TRBJ1-2, the complete variable domain is NAGVMQNPRHLVRRRGQEARLRCSPMKGHSHVYWYRQLPEEGLKFMVYLQKENIIDESGMPKERFSAEFPKEGPSILRIQQVVRGDSAAYFCASSPPGQSRDGYTFGSGTRLTVV.

This clonotype was detected a few times. The chain combines TRBV12-3 or TRBV12-4 with TRBJ1-1; D remains unclear. The CDR3 sequence is 12 residues long. Trimming took 7 bases from V and 6 from J, leaving 12 bases between them. This CDR3 is CASTNGNAEAFF. The CDR3 DNA sequence: TGTGCCAGCACCAATGGTAACGCTGAAGCTTTCTTT.

There are a few counts of this clonotype. This chain joins TRBV7-3 and TRBJ2-5, with TRBD1 identical over 11 bases. This CDR3 comprises 16 residues. V was clipped by 2 bases and J by 4 bases; unmatched bases: 6. Germline loops: CDR1 SGHTA, CDR2 FQGTGA. The CDR3 DNA reads as TGTGCCAGCAGCTTATGGGGGACAGGGGGTGGAGAGACCCAGTACTTC. Its protein product is CASSLWGTGGGETQYF.

This clonotype was seen more than once but under ten times. The chain carries TRBV3-1 and TRBJ1-2; TRBD1 is a possible D gene (5 bases). V lost 3 bases and J 4 bases, leaving 9 bases between the germline ends. There are 13 residues in the CDR3. Germline-derived CDR1 and CDR2 are LGHDT and YNNKEL (reference sequence). CDR3 sequence: CASSQRGLYGYTF. CDR3 coding DNA: TGTGCCAGCAGCCAGCGGGGCCTCTATGGCTACACCTTC. Based on the CDR3 plus reference TRBV3-1 and TRBJ1-2, the full variable domain is DTAVSQTPKYLVTQMGNDKSIKCEQNLGHDTMYWYKQDSKKFLKIMFSYNNKELIINETVPNRFSPKSPDKAHLNLHINSLELGDSAVYFCASSQRGLYGYTFGSGTRLTVV.

The chain uses TRBV9 and TRBJ2-2; D remains unclear. The CDR3 contains 16 residues. CDR1 SGDLS and CDR2 YYNGEE come from the germline V gene. The V end lost 0 bases, the J end lost 3 bases, and 12 bases lay between the germline ends. CDR3 coding DNA: TGTGCCAGCAGCGTAGAAAGGGAATTCTACACCGGGGAGCTGTTTTTT. Translated, it gives CASSVEREFYTGELFF.

J is TRBJ2-7 and V is TRBV7-8, with D perhaps given as TRBD1 or TRBD2 (5 bases each). The CDR3 runs to 15 residues. Germline assignment: CDR1 SGHVS and CDR2 FQNEAQ. V shed 1 base and J shed 1 base, with 11 bases lying between them. The CDR3, as DNA: TGTGCCAGCAGCTTAGTGGCAGGGACGTCCTACGAGCAGTACTTC. It is translated as CASSLVAGTSYEQYF.

V and J are TRBV6-5 and TRBJ1-2, with D possibly TRBD1 on 6 matching bases. The CDR3 sequence is 18 residues long. Germline CDR1 and CDR2: MNHEY and SVGAGI. V shed 0 bases and J shed 0 bases, with 17 bases lying between them. The CDR3 region is CASSYSYHREPPNYGYTF. The CDR3 DNA is TGTGCCAGCAGTTACTCCTACCACAGGGAACCCCCTAACTATGGCTACACCTTC.

This clonotype was picked up many times. The chain recombines TRBV29-1 with TRBJ1-2, with D uncertain. The CDR3 contains 13 residues. Germline V gene sequence: CDR1 SQVTM, CDR2 ANQGSEA. Trimming cost V 7 bases and J 4 bases, with 16 bases left between them. CDR3 in amino acids: CSAVTENLYGYTF. Here the CDR3 DNA reads TGCAGCGCCGTAACAGAGAATCTCTATGGCTACACCTTC.

The chain couples TRBV20-1 to TRBJ1-5, with 10 bases lining up with TRBD1. Germline CDR1 and CDR2: DFQATT and SNEGSKA (reference sequence). V was clipped by 5 bases and J by 9 bases; unmatched bases: 7. CDR3 length: 13 amino acids. CDR3 nucleotides: TGCAGTGCTGCCGGGACAGGGGTGAGGCCCCAGCATTTT. It is translated as CSAAGTGVRPQHF.

The chain has TRBV3-1 and TRBJ2-7, with 9 positions matching TRBD1. Germline trimming cut 3 bases from V and 3 bases from J; bases unmatched to any gene: 6. The CDR3 spans 15 residues. Germline V gives CDR1 LGHDT, CDR2 YNNKEL (reference sequence). The chain's CDR3 is CASSHPGQGRYEQYF. The CDR3 coding sequence is TGTGCCAGCAGCCATCCGGGACAGGGACGCTACGAGCAGTACTTC.

This sequence joins TRBV5-6 and TRBJ1-6, with TRBD1 identical over 7 bases. V shed 5 bases and J 7 bases; nucleotides not matched to a gene: 9. The germline V gene has CDR1 SGHDT and CDR2 YYEEEE. This CDR3 spans 15 amino acids. CDR3: CASRFRGSWNSPLHF. DNA for the CDR3: TGTGCCAGCAGATTCAGGGGGTCCTGGAATTCACCCCTCCACTTT. The variable domain in full, with the rest retrieved from reference TRBV5-6 and TRBJ1-6, is DAGVTQSPTHLIKTRGQQVTLRCSPKSGHDTVSWYQQALGQGPQFIFQYYEEEERQRGNFPDRFSGHQFPNYSSELNVNALLLGDSALYLCASRFRGSWNSPLHFGNGTRLTVT.

This chain links TRBV7-2 with TRBJ1-4; 9 bases align to TRBD1. Germline assignment: CDR1 SGHTA and CDR2 FQGNSA. CDR3 length: 14 residues. V lost 7 bases to trimming and J lost 7 bases; unmatched junction nucleotides: 7. DNA of the CDR3: TGTGCCAGCACCTCGGACAGGGGAAGTGAAAAACTGTTTTTT. Its translation is CASTSDRGSEKLFF.

This rearrangement joins TRBV28 to TRBJ2-5; D is ambiguous. Germline V CDR1 and CDR2: MDHEN, SYDVKM. The CDR3 sequence is 13 residues long. V was cut by 4 bases and J by 0 bases, with 6 bases left in between. The CDR3 loop reads CASSYMYQETQYF. CDR3 coding DNA: TGTGCCAGCAGTTACATGTACCAAGAGACCCAGTACTTC.

The chain couples TRBV5-4 to TRBJ2-1, with D hard to call. The CDR3 consists of 13 residues. Trimming stripped 0 bases from V and 9 bases from J, with 10 bases between. Per germline, CDR1 SGHNT and CDR2 YYREEE (reference sequence). The CDR3 is CASSLAFPGEQFF. CDR3 coding DNA: TGTGCCAGCAGCTTGGCATTCCCGGGTGAGCAGTTCTTC.

A few counts support this clonotype. The V gene is TRBV5-6, the J gene TRBJ1-1; TRBD1 is a possible D gene (5 bases). CDR3 length equals 15 residues. The V end was cut by 3 bases, the J end by 0 bases, with 12 bases between. The germline gives CDR1 SGHDT, CDR2 YYEEEE. The CDR3 nucleotides are TGTGCCAGCAGCTGGTGGGGGAGGATGAACACTGAAGCTTTCTTT. Its protein is CASSWWGRMNTEAFF.

The table lists this clonotype with a few counts. The chain carries TRBV20-1 and TRBJ2-5; 8 bases fit TRBD2. The V gene end was trimmed by 6 bases and the J gene end by 0 bases; junction bases not matched to a gene: 3. The CDR3 totals 13 residues. Germline lookup yields CDR1 DFQATT and CDR2 SNEGSKA (reference sequence). The CDR3 nucleotides are TGCAGTGCCATAGCGGGATACCAAGAGACCCAGTACTTC. Translating it yields CSAIAGYQETQYF.

The V gene is TRBV7-2, the J gene TRBJ2-2, with TRBD1 identical over 7 bases. In germline, CDR1 is SGHTA, CDR2 FQGNSA. Unmatched junction bases numbered 7, after V lost 5 bases and J lost 1 base. The CDR3 sequence is 16 residues long. The CDR3 nucleotides are TGTGCCAGCAGCGAGCACGGACAGGAGAACACCGGGGAGCTGTTTTTT. Translation: CASSEHGQENTGELFF.

This clonotype has a handful of counts. V and J are TRBV20-1 and TRBJ1-3; D not certain. The V end was cut by 6 bases, the J end by 0 bases, with 12 bases between. This CDR3 has 14 residues. CDR1 and CDR2 from the germline V gene are DFQATT and SNEGSKA (reference sequence). The CDR3 DNA follows: TGCAGTGCCGTTGAGAACAGCTCTGGAAACACCATATATTTT. The encoded protein is CSAVENSSGNTIYF.

The V gene is TRBV12-3 or TRBV12-4, the J gene TRBJ1-4; D is unclear. The CDR3 sequence is 13 residues long. V lost 6 bases and J lost 4, with 9 bases in between. The CDR3 spells CASRRGVNEKLFF. CDR3 bases: TGTGCCAGCAGACGCGGAGTTAATGAAAAACTGTTTTTT.

Only a few counts were recorded for this clonotype. The chain carries TRBV30 and TRBJ2-3; possibly TRBD2 for D (5 bases). Germline lookup yields CDR1 GTSNPN and CDR2 SVGIG (reference sequence). V was clipped by 2 bases and J by 6 bases, with 15 bases between them. This CDR3 is built from 14 residues. In DNA form, the CDR3 reads TGTGCCTGGAGTAACGGACTTATGGGGGATACGCAGTATTTT. Translating it yields CAWSNGLMGDTQYF.

This sequence joins TRBV4-2 and TRBJ2-3, with TRBD2 identical over 10 bases. V gave up 4 bases and J gave up 1 base; unmatched junction bases: 8. This CDR3 region has 17 residues. Germline V gene data show CDR1 as LGHNA and CDR2 as YNFKEQ. The CDR3 spells CASSPSPTSGGTDTQYF. The CDR3, as DNA: TGTGCCAGCAGCCCAAGTCCTACTAGCGGGGGCACAGATACGCAGTATTTT.

This clonotype was counted a few times. The chain recombines TRBV28 with TRBJ2-7; D might be TRBD1 or TRBD2, each matching 6 bases. Trimming removed 5 bases at V and 7 bases at J, with 21 bases between. The CDR3 is made up of 15 amino acids. CDR1 MDHEN and CDR2 SYDVKM come from the germline V gene. The CDR3 DNA is TGTGCCAGCAGTCAGCGGTGGGGGGCGTTAGAAGAGCAGTACTTC. Translation gives CASSQRWGALEEQYF.

There are a few counts of this clonotype. The chain has TRBV5-1 and TRBJ1-1; 8 bases agree with TRBD1. With 3 bases clipped from V and 6 bases from J, the junction kept 7 bases outside the gene matches. The germline V gene encodes CDR1 SGHRS and CDR2 YFSETQ. The CDR3 runs 14 residues. DNA of the CDR3: TGCGCCAGCAGCTCCAGGGGGCTTAATGCTGAAGCTTTCTTT. Protein: CASSSRGLNAEAFF.

The V call is TRBV4-2, the J call TRBJ1-2, with TRBD1 matching over 8 bases. Per the germline V gene, CDR1 is LGHNA and CDR2 is YNFKEQ. The CDR3 totals 16 residues. V lost 4 bases and J lost 3; bases outside the gene matches: 10. The CDR3 region has the DNA TGTGCCAGCAGCCCTATCGACAGGGGAAGTTACTATGGCTACACCTTC. Protein: CASSPIDRGSYYGYTF.

The rearrangement uses TRBV6-1 and TRBJ2-1, with D uncertain. The V gene's germline CDR1 is MNHNS and CDR2 SASEGT. CDR3 length equals 13 residues. V was shortened by 4 bases and J by 8 bases, with 12 bases between the two germline ends. CDR3 sequence (DNA): TGTGCCAGCAGTGGGGCCGTGGGCGATGAGCAGTTCTTC. It yields the protein CASSGAVGDEQFF.

This clonotype came up a few times. The chain carries TRBV9 and TRBJ2-1; maybe TRBD2 (6 bases). Germline CDR1 SGDLS, CDR2 YYNGEE. The CDR3 totals 15 residues. Between the trimmed V and J ends, which lost 0 bases and 7 bases, there was a span of 14 bases. The CDR3 sequence: CASSVAGSSLNEQFF. DNA of the CDR3: TGTGCCAGCAGCGTAGCCGGGAGTAGCTTAAATGAGCAGTTCTTC.